Here is one T cell receptor beta chain with its context. What it recognizes is unknown. V lost 4 bases and J lost 9, with 22 bases in between. This CDR3 contains 16 residues. Germline CDR1 is MNHEY and CDR2 is SVGAGI. The source of the sample is a study of T-cell memory formation after mild COVID-19. Broader study findings: Pre-infection memory held some responding clones, suggesting pre-existing cross-reactive T cells responded. Contracting clones from day 15 to 85 had balanced CD4/CD8; later expanders favoured CD4+.

5'RACE primed from the constant segment yielded TCR alpha and TCR beta cDNA libraries bearing sample barcodes and UMIs. TCRdb fed the 5' RACE reads into MiXCR, producing one record per CDR3 protein. Of about 560,000 distinct CDR3 sequences in the sample, approximately 19% are singletons; the top ten hold approximately 12%. The receptor was derived from an adult woman who had mild COVID-19 (a few samples of this study predate the infection). Cell type and time point are not known. The rearrangement joins TRBV6-5 to TRBJ2-1; D may be TRBD1 or TRBD2 (5 bases each). Sequencing used PBMCs or a T cell subset sorted from them (not recorded which). For the CDR3, the DNA is TGTGCCAGCAGTTTACATCTGCAGGGACGGGTGGGTGAGCAGTTCTTC. This translates into CASSLHLQGRVGEQFF.